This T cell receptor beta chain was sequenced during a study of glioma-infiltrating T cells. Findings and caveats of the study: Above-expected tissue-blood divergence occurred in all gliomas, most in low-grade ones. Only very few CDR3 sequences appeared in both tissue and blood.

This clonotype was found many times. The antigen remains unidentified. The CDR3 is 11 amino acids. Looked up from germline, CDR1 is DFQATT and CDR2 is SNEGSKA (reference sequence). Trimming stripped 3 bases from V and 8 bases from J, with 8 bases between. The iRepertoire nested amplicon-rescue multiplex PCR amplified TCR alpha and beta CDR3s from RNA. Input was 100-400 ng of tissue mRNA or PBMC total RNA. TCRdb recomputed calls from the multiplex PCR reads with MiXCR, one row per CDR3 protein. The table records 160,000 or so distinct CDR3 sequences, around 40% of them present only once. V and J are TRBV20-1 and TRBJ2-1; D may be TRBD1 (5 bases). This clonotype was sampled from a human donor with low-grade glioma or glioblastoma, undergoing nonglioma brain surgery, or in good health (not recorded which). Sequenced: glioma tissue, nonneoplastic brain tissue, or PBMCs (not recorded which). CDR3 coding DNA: TGCAGTGCTAGTGGCAGGGATGAGCAGTTCTTC. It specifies CSASGRDEQFF.